This TCR beta chain was sequenced in a study of blood T cell repertoires in COVID-19. Enrollment of patients from Seattle took place during active infection, with longitudinal follow-up. The method was immunoSEQ multiplex PCR; TCRdb's version includes in-frame clones alone and lacks a portion of them. The profile shows fewer than 700,000 clones, 70% to 90% of them singletons. V was pared by 2 bases and J by 0 bases, with 9 bases between. CDR1 and CDR2 from the germline V gene are SGHRS and YFSETQ. The CDR3 is made up of 14 amino acids. Sequenced input: peripheral blood. The genes are TRBV5-1 and TRBJ2-7; D is unclear. This sequence was found in a woman aged 45 to 65 with COVID-19, enrolled during active disease. CDR3 sequence: CASSLEAHSYEQYF. In DNA form, the CDR3 reads TGCGCCAGCAGCTTAGAAGCTCACTCCTACGAGCAGTACTTC.